This TCR beta chain originates from a study of T-cell memory formation after mild COVID-19. V was pared by 3 bases and J by 1 base, with 18 bases between. CDR1 is MGHRA and CDR2 is YSYEKL in the germline V gene. The CDR3 loop spans 17 amino acids. Notes on this clonotype: Its specificity is not known.

In TCRdb, the 5' RACE reads were re-called with MiXCR into one record per CDR3 protein. The table lists 150,000 to 200,000 distinct CDR3 sequences, around a third of them singletons, with 12% in the top ten. Study findings and constraints: Pre-infection memory held some responding clones, suggesting pre-existing cross-reactive T cells responded. Shrinking CD4+ clones resided mostly in CM and EM, and CD8+ ones in EMRA. Whether second-wave clones peaking at day 37 were SARS-CoV-2 specific went unconfirmed.

The source material was PBMCs or a T cell subset sorted from them (not recorded which). V is TRBV4-1 and J is TRBJ1-2; D is undetermined. The clonotype originates from an adult woman who had mild COVID-19 (a few samples of this study predate the infection). Cell type and time point are not known. In DNA form, the CDR3 reads TGCGCCAGCAGCCAGCCCCCAGGCGGGCAAGTTAACTATGGCTACACCTTC. Its protein is CASSQPPGGQVNYGYTF.